The clone carrying this T cell receptor (beta chain) was picked up one time. This entry is derived from a study of blood T cell dynamics during melanoma immunotherapy. Germline CDR1 reads SEHNR; CDR2 reads FQNEAQ (reference sequence). V was cut by 1 base and J by 1 base, with 13 bases left in between. This CDR3 comprises 16 residues. Time point reported: week 3, after first cycle of checkpoint inhibitor. Response was assessed by RECIST 1.1 at 12 weeks, except a couple of rapid progressors. Produced via immunoSEQ multiplex PCR; TCRdb's table is partial and in-frame only. The table records more than 10,000 clones, approximately 89% of them present only once.

Sample: effector memory CD8+ T cells from blood, taken from a patient treated with checkpoint blockade. This clonotype was sampled from a human donor with melanoma. The J gene is TRBJ1-1, the V gene TRBV7-9, with D possibly TRBD1 on 5 matching bases. This chain's CDR3 is CASSLEGRGTNTEAFF. The CDR3 region has the DNA TGTGCCAGCAGCTTAGAGGGTCGGGGGACGAACACTGAAGCTTTCTTT.